Below, 5 T cell receptor beta chains from the same sample are listed, as sequenced in a study of blood T cell repertoires in COVID-19. The table came from immunoSEQ multiplex PCR; TCRdb's copy has only in-frame clones and leaves some out. The table lists fewer than 400,000 clones, roughly 90% of them singletons, with under 3% in the top ten. The sample consisted of peripheral blood. The origin of the receptors is a woman in her twenties or thirties with COVID-19, enrolled during active disease.

The chain links TRBV6-4 to TRBJ1-1, with D hard to call. The CDR3 consists of 13 residues. CDR1 and CDR2 (germline): MRHNA, SNTAGT. Between the trimmed V and J ends, which lost 2 bases and 1 base, there was a span of 5 bases. CDR3 sequence (DNA): TGTGCCAGCAGTGACGGGCCGAACACTGAAGCTTTCTTT. Residues: CASSDGPNTEAFF.

CDR3 in DNA: TGTGCCAGTAGTGGGACAGCGAACACCGGGGAGCTGTTTTTT. This sequence encodes CASSGTANTGELFF. The V gene is TRBV19, the J gene TRBJ2-2, with TRBD1 identical over 7 bases. The CDR3 totals 14 residues. From germline, CDR1 is LNHDA and CDR2 SQIVND (reference sequence). The V segment lost 5 bases and the J segment 0 bases; nucleotides outside the gene matches: 0. Full variable domain (outside the CDR3, taken from reference TRBV19 and TRBJ2-2): DGGITQSPKYLFRKEGQNVTLSCEQNLNHDAMYWYRQDPGQGLRLIYYSQIVNDFQKGDIAEGYSVSREKKESFPLTVTSAQKNPTAFYLCASSGTANTGELFFGEGSRLTVL.

The V gene is TRBV28, the J gene TRBJ1-2; TRBD1 aligns across 9 bases. The germline V gene has CDR1 MDHEN and CDR2 SYDVKM. This CDR3 is 17 amino acids long. Trimming took 5 bases from V and 6 from J; bases not matched to a gene: 16. This CDR3 is CASSPNRRTGVVDGYTF. DNA of the CDR3: TGTGCCAGCAGTCCCAACCGGCGGACAGGGGTAGTAGATGGCTACACCTTC.

This chain uses TRBV3-1 (or the pseudogene TRBV3-2) with TRBJ1-4, with TRBD1 as a possible D gene (6 bases). Germline CDR1 reads LGHDT; CDR2 reads YNNKEL (reference sequence). The CDR3 contains 11 residues. Trimming removed 11 bases at V and 7 bases at J, with 11 bases between. The CDR3 sequence: CACRQAEKLFF. CDR3 in DNA: TGTGCCTGTAGACAGGCTGAAAAACTGTTTTTT.

The chain carries TRBV30 and TRBJ1-1; D may be TRBD1 (6 bases). V lost 2 bases and J lost 0, with 19 bases in between. The CDR3 is made up of 17 amino acids. Looked up from germline, CDR1 is GTSNPN and CDR2 is SVGIG (reference sequence). The CDR3 spells CAWSRPGHPPLNTEAFF. The CDR3, as DNA: TGTGCCTGGAGTCGCCCGGGACACCCGCCACTGAACACTGAAGCTTTCTTT.